Listed here are 26 T cell receptor beta chains from one sample, sequenced in a study of blood T cell repertoires in COVID-19. Assay: immunoSEQ multiplex PCR; the TCRdb copy retains only in-frame clones and omits some. The data contain around 200,000 clones, around 87% of them singletons. The sample comprised peripheral blood. Source of these receptors: a man aged 35-49 years with active or convalescent COVID-19.

V is TRBV6-5 and J is TRBJ1-1, with no clear D. The CDR3 totals 13 residues. V was clipped by 10 bases and J by 3 bases, with 15 bases between them. Germline values: CDR1 MNHEY, CDR2 SVGAGI. This CDR3 reads CATLTGIDTEAFF. The CDR3 DNA follows: TGTGCCACCCTGACGGGGATTGACACTGAAGCTTTCTTT.

The V call is TRBV24-1, the J call TRBJ2-7; 10 positions match TRBD1. V lost 4 bases, J lost 4 bases, and 9 bases stayed unmatched. The germline gives CDR1 KGHDR, CDR2 SFDVKD. The CDR3 runs to 16 residues. The CDR3 sequence is CATSDPSRTGGYEQYF. The CDR3 nucleotides read TGTGCCACCAGTGACCCCTCTCGGACAGGGGGGTACGAGCAGTACTTC.

This chain joins TRBV4-3 and TRBJ2-1, with D perhaps TRBD2 (5 bases). The CDR3 extends over 14 amino acids. Trimming removed 4 bases from V and 1 base from J, with 8 bases in between. Germline V gene lookup returns CDR1 LGHNA and CDR2 YSLEER. CDR3 sequence (DNA): TGCGCCAGCAGCCCTAGGACTTCCTACAATGAGCAGTTCTTC. Its translation: CASSPRTSYNEQFF.

The rearrangement joins TRBV7-9 to TRBJ1-1, with D possibly TRBD1 on 6 matching bases. In germline, CDR1 is SEHNR, CDR2 FQNEAQ (reference sequence). The CDR3 runs 16 residues. V was shortened by 8 bases and J by 3 bases, with 22 bases between the two germline ends. The CDR3 loop reads CASGVWGPAPDTEAFF. The CDR3 DNA reads TGTGCCAGCGGGGTATGGGGGCCTGCCCCGGACACTGAAGCTTTCTTT.

This rearrangement joins TRBV19 to TRBJ1-4; tentative D call: TRBD1 (5 bases). V was shortened by 3 bases and J by 7 bases, with 12 bases between the two germline ends. The germline CDR1 and CDR2 sequences are LNHDA and SQIVND (reference sequence). The CDR3 spans 14 residues. CDR3 sequence reads: CASSMTVVAEKLFF. The CDR3 bases are TGTGCCAGTAGTATGACAGTTGTCGCTGAAAAACTGTTTTTT.

The chain links TRBV7-8 to TRBJ2-1; 7 bases map to TRBD1. From germline, CDR1 is SGHVS and CDR2 FQNEAQ. Unmatched junction bases numbered 17, after V lost 0 bases and J lost 9 bases. The CDR3 contains 18 residues. DNA of the CDR3: TGTGCCAGCAGCTTAGCGCCTCAAGCTGAGACAGGGATCTCTGAGCAGTTCTTC. Protein product: CASSLAPQAETGISEQFF.

J is TRBJ1-2 and V is TRBV28, with D maybe TRBD1 (6 bases). Trimming cost V 5 bases and J 4 bases, with 17 bases left between them. From germline, CDR1 is MDHEN and CDR2 SYDVKM. The CDR3 extends over 15 amino acids. The CDR3: CASSPHGQLGYGYTF. The CDR3 nucleotides read TGTGCCAGCAGTCCTCACGGACAGTTGGGCTATGGCTACACCTTC.

The rearrangement links TRBV6-5 to TRBJ1-6, with D perhaps TRBD1 (5 bases). CDR3 length: 13 amino acids. V gave up 6 bases and J gave up 10 bases, with 13 bases separating them. Per germline, CDR1 MNHEY and CDR2 SVGAGI. The CDR3 DNA follows: TGTGCCAGCAGAAGGGGTTTGGGCTCACCCCTCCACTTT. Translating gives CASRRGLGSPLHF.

V gene TRBV5-8 combines with J gene TRBJ1-6, with D maybe TRBD1 (5 bases). This CDR3 comprises 15 residues. V shed 6 bases and J shed 9 bases, with 19 bases lying between them. Germline assignment: CDR1 SGHTS and CDR2 YDEGEE. The CDR3 DNA follows: TGTGCCAGCATCAAGGAGGGGATTCAGAGTTCACCCCTCCACTTT. This codes for CASIKEGIQSSPLHF. The variable domain in full, with the rest retrieved from reference TRBV5-8 and TRBJ1-6, is EAGVTQSPTHLIKTRGQQATLRCSPISGHTSVYWYQQALGLGLQFLLWYDEGEERNRGNFPPRFSGRQFPNYSSELNVNALELEDSALYLCASIKEGIQSSPLHFGNGTRLTVT.

This chain connects TRBV15 to TRBJ2-3, with TRBD2 matching 9 bases. The CDR3 sequence is 19 residues long. Trimming took 0 bases from V and 1 from J; bases not matched to a gene: 11. Germline CDR1 is LNHNV and CDR2 is YYDKDF (reference sequence). This chain's CDR3 is CATSRDDSGGAYRTDTQYF. The CDR3 DNA follows: TGTGCCACCAGCAGAGATGATAGCGGGGGCGCATACCGCACAGATACGCAGTATTTT.

The sample holds a few counts of this clone. The genes are TRBV4-3 and TRBJ2-3, with 8 bases matching TRBD2. Germline CDR1 is LGHNA and CDR2 is YSLEER. V trimming: 1 base; J trimming: 6 bases; junction bases outside the gene matches: 9. CDR3 length: 16 residues. The CDR3 sequence: CASSQALRGGEDTQYF. The CDR3 DNA follows: TGCGCCAGCAGCCAAGCCCTACGGGGGGGCGAGGATACGCAGTATTTT.

The gene calls are TRBV2 and TRBJ1-1; D is undetermined. Germline loops: CDR1 SNHLY, CDR2 FYNNEI. The CDR3 extends over 14 amino acids. Deletions cut 1 base from V and 2 bases from J, with 8 bases between. The CDR3 DNA reads TGTGCCAGCAGTGAAGGGGCGGGTAACACTGAAGCTTTCTTT. Translation: CASSEGAGNTEAFF.

The chain couples TRBV23-1 to TRBJ1-3, with TRBD1 identical over 11 bases. TRBV23-1 is treated as an ORF (open reading frame) with a function not yet certain. V lost 6 bases and J lost 0; bases outside the gene matches: 10. This CDR3 has 18 residues. CDR3 sequence: CASRPGQGVTSSGNTIYF. As DNA, the CDR3 is TGCGCCAGCAGACCGGGACAGGGGGTCACGAGCTCTGGAAACACCATATATTTT.

The chain carries TRBV6-2 or TRBV6-3 and TRBJ2-3; a weak D match, TRBD1 (5 bases). Trimming shortened V by 5 bases and J by 2 bases, and 17 bases separated the two germline ends. CDR3 size: 16 residues. CDR1 is MNHEY, CDR2 SVGEGT, per germline. CDR3 nucleotides: TGTGCCAGCAGTCCAAATCCCGACAGCGTCACAGATACGCAGTATTTT. It codes for CASSPNPDSVTDTQYF.

This chain links TRBV7-2 with TRBJ2-1, with unresolved D. There are 14 residues in the CDR3. Germline V gives CDR1 SGHTA, CDR2 FQGNSA. V lost 2 bases and J lost 8, with 13 bases in between. Here the CDR3 reads CASSLQASQDEQFF. CDR3 DNA sequence: TGTGCCAGCAGCTTACAGGCGTCTCAGGATGAGCAGTTCTTC. The full variable domain, its missing parts supplied by reference TRBV7-2 and TRBJ2-1, is GAGVSQSPSNKVTEKGKDVELRCDPISGHTALYWYRQSLGQGLEFLIYFQGNSAPDKSGLPSDRFSAERTGGSVSTLTIQRTQQEDSAVYLCASSLQASQDEQFFGPGTRLTVL.

This CDR3 reads CAISHSNQPQHF. CDR3 in DNA: TGTGCCATCAGCCATAGCAATCAGCCCCAGCATTTT. The V call is TRBV10-3, the J call TRBJ1-5, with D unresolved. The V gene's germline CDR1 is ENHRY and CDR2 SYGVKD. The CDR3 runs to 12 residues. Trimming left V 6 bases short and J 0 bases short, with 3 bases between.

The sample holds one count of this clone. The chain links TRBV7-3 to TRBJ2-3, with TRBD2 matching over 9 bases. The germline gives CDR1 SGHTA, CDR2 FQGTGA. The CDR3 spans 15 residues. With V trimmed by 5 bases and J by 0 bases, 3 bases remained unmatched. The CDR3 loop reads CASSLAGFSTDTQYF. As DNA, the CDR3 is TGTGCCAGCAGCCTAGCGGGGTTTAGCACAGATACGCAGTATTTT.

This clone was seen just once. V usage is TRBV3-1 (or the pseudogene TRBV3-2) and J usage is TRBJ1-2; a weak D match, TRBD1 (6 bases). There are 15 residues in the CDR3. With 5 bases removed from V and 0 bases from J, the gap between germline ends came to 13 bases. Germline assignment: CDR1 LGHDT and CDR2 YNNKEL (reference sequence). This chain's CDR3 is CASSTTGLANYGYTF. The CDR3 DNA follows: TGTGCCAGCAGCACTACAGGGTTAGCTAACTATGGCTACACCTTC.

The chain has TRBV11-2 and TRBJ1-1, with D perhaps matching TRBD1 (6 bases). The germline V gene has CDR1 SGHAT and CDR2 FQNNGV. Trimming shortened V by 0 bases and J by 8 bases, and 10 bases separated the two germline ends. This CDR3 has 13 amino acids. The CDR3 spells CASSLDRGNEAFF. CDR3 in DNA: TGTGCCAGCAGCTTAGATAGGGGGAACGAAGCTTTCTTT.

This chain uses TRBV2 with TRBJ2-2; D is possibly TRBD2 (5 bases). V gave up 6 bases and J gave up 4 bases, with 15 bases separating them. The CDR3 is 15 amino acids. Germline V gene data show CDR1 as SNHLY and CDR2 as FYNNEI. The CDR3 loop is CASRGWTGSTGELFF. CDR3 bases: TGTGCCAGCAGGGGTTGGACTGGAAGCACCGGGGAGCTGTTTTTT. The full variable domain, completed using reference TRBV2 and TRBJ2-2, is EPEVTQTPSHQVTQMGQEVILRCVPISNHLYFYWYRQILGQKVEFLVSFYNNEISEKSEIFDDQFSVERPDGSNFTLKIRSTKLEDSAMYFCASRGWTGSTGELFFGEGSRLTVL.

The gene calls are TRBV29-1 and TRBJ2-2; 10 nucleotides line up with TRBD1. Germline V gives CDR1 SQVTM, CDR2 ANQGSEA. The CDR3 contains 13 residues. Losses at the gene ends were 7 bases for V and 6 bases for J; bases not matched to a gene: 5. This chain's CDR3 is CSAGTGASGELFF. The CDR3 nucleotides read TGCAGCGCCGGGACAGGGGCCTCCGGGGAGCTGTTTTTT.

The rearrangement uses TRBV20-1 and TRBJ1-2; 7 bases line up with TRBD1. V lost 2 bases, J lost 10 bases, and 4 bases stayed unmatched. The V gene's germline CDR1 is DFQATT and CDR2 SNEGSKA (reference sequence). The CDR3 loop spans 11 amino acids. CDR3 nucleotide sequence: TGCAGTGCTAGACCCGGGACAGACTACACCTTC. Translating it yields CSARPGTDYTF.

This clone was observed a handful of times. The chain links TRBV6-5 to TRBJ1-1; D unclear. This CDR3 is built from 12 residues. Germline V CDR1 and CDR2: MNHEY, SVGAGI. V lost 6 bases and J lost 10, with 15 bases in between. CDR3 sequence (DNA): TGTGCCAGCAGGGGGAGTGCTCCGACAGCTTTCTTT. Protein product: CASRGSAPTAFF.

The chain combines TRBV18 with TRBJ2-5; TRBD2 agrees at 7 bases. CDR3 length: 15 amino acids. Germline CDR1 and CDR2: KGHSH and LQKENI. With 0 bases clipped from V and 5 bases from J, the junction kept 6 bases outside the gene matches. DNA for the CDR3: TGTGCCAGCTCACCACCCTCTATCGGGGGGGAGACCCAGTACTTC. Translated, it gives CASSPPSIGGETQYF.

The chain employs TRBV6-5 and TRBJ1-4; D is undetermined. The CDR3 runs to 15 residues. The V end was cut by 2 bases, the J end by 0 bases, with 7 bases between. Germline V gene data show CDR1 as MNHEY and CDR2 as SVGAGI. DNA for the CDR3: TGTGCCAGCAGTTACAAGAGCGCAACTAATGAAAAACTGTTTTTT. Translation gives CASSYKSATNEKLFF.

V usage is TRBV10-3 and J usage is TRBJ1-1; D not certain. The CDR3 consists of 13 residues. Trimming took 5 bases from V and 1 from J, leaving 8 bases between them. Per germline, CDR1 ENHRY and CDR2 SYGVKD. As DNA, the CDR3 is TGTGCCATCAGTTGGGAGGCGAACACTGAAGCTTTCTTT. Protein product: CAISWEANTEAFF.